Sequencing of this TCR beta chain was carried out in a study of blood T cell repertoires in COVID-19 (TCRdb year 2020). Regarding the study in general: The collaborator samples originated in the United States, Italy and Spain and spanned the acute and convalescent phases of COVID-19. The sample metadata nearly always contained a de-identified subject ID, COVID-19 status, age in years and sex. Deeply sampled blood TCRbeta repertoires from subjects exposed to, actively infected with, or recovered from COVID-19 were included in the dataset. The material from the prospective study consisted of cDNA or gDNA derived from T cells, B-cell-depleted T cells, or PBMCs. Where available, HLA class I and class II types were taken from metadata supplied by the sample provider and were not determined by assay-based typing. The repertoires were made available in a free public database intended to serve as a resource for research on the immune response to SARS-CoV-2. Samples were obtained from the ongoing ImmuneRACE study (first 160 participants) and from over 1,000 subjects provided by 6 global collaborators. The paper as a whole reports these results and caveats: The amount of clinical and demographic metadata varied by source and participant and was provided uncurated.

Another Seattle source contributed samples from volunteer blood donors who had recovered from COVID-19. The collaborating institutions used their own protocols to collect whole blood in K2EDTA tubes. For TCRbeta analysis, collaborator samples were shipped as frozen whole blood, as isolated PBMCs, or as DNA extracted from either sample type. TCRbeta CDR3 regions were amplified from genomic DNA by means of the immunoSEQ Assay, a bias-controlled multiplex PCR. On the authors' methods: Nucleated cell counts per sample were estimated from amplification of reference gene primers within the assay. To quantify the absolute abundance of each unique TCRbeta CDR3 rearrangement, sequence reads were collapsed and filtered. Productive Simpson clonality was computed per sample as the square root of Simpson's diversity index over productive rearrangements. In its TCRdb copy, this immuneACCESS table keeps in-frame sequences only and misses some clones. Where compared with another copy, unresolved V genes explain less than half of these, and the others have no known cause. V and J calls and clone size are given by that table; D and trimming were obtained from the DNA. Recorded for this sample are approximately 240,000 clones; about 90% of them occurred a single time. Approximately 12% of the sample belongs to the ten largest clones.

CDR1 and CDR2, per the germline V gene (reference sequence), are LNHNV and YYDKDF. Its CDR3 holds 16 amino acids, cysteine through phenylalanine. The DNA shown is the 48-base CDR3, in frame from base 1. Unmatched junction bases come to 9, with V trimmed by 2 bases and J by 3 bases. The table lists this clone with a count of one. Its antigen specificity is not known. No base qualities exist here, and no much larger clone lies one base off it. Material for sequencing was peripheral blood. The receptor comes from a woman between 18 and 30 years old who had recovered from COVID-19. In this chain, TRBV15 is recombined with TRBJ2-5, with 7 bases matching TRBD2. CDR3 reads: CATSRSLGLAEETQYF. The DNA sequence is as follows: TGTGCCACCAGCAGATCCCTAGGGCTAGCGGAAGAGACCCAGTACTTC.